A selection of T cell receptor beta chains follows, all from one sample in a study of cytomegalovirus exposure and HLA in healthy donors. Measured with immunoSEQ multiplex PCR; TCRdb has only the in-frame clones, and not every one. Altogether 150,000 to 200,000 clones are present, 84% being singletons, with the ten largest covering about 0.26%. Sequencing was performed on PBMCs. These receptors were taken from a boy between 5 and 17 years old in good health and CMV-seronegative. Both conserved end residues are part of each CDR3. The D gene is left open where the match is weak. A clone size is listed for some rows: how often the clone was seen (once, few, many), or a class if it is expanded.

size,D,V,length,J,CDR3,DNA
-,-,TRBV29-1,14,TRBJ2-1,CSVDRVSTGNEQFF,TGCAGCGTTGACCGGGTTTCGACAGGCAATGAGCAGTTCTTC
-,TRBD1,TRBV7-2,15,TRBJ1-1,CASSVTGTENTEAFF,TGTGCCAGCAGTGTAACCGGGACAGAAAACACTGAAGCTTTCTTT
-,TRBD2,TRBV30,16,TRBJ2-5,CAWSQPRTSGIGTQYF,TGTGCCTGGAGTCAGCCAAGGACTAGCGGGATTGGGACCCAGTACTTC
-,-,TRBV6-5,11,TRBJ2-3,CASSSKDTQYF,TGTGCCAGCAGTTCAAAAGATACGCAGTATTTT
-,TRBD1,TRBV10-2,12,TRBJ2-7,CATQTGADEQYF,TGCGCCACCCAGACAGGGGCCGACGAGCAGTACTTC
-,-,TRBV5-6,15,TRBJ1-2,CASSLVLGSSFVYTF,TGTGCCAGCAGCTTGGTACTGGGCTCCTCCTTCGTCTACACCTTC
-,-,TRBV30,15,TRBJ1-1,CAWSRSGQKNTEAFF,TGTGCCTGGAGTAGGTCCGGACAGAAGAACACTGAAGCTTTCTTT
once,-,TRBV5-1,14,TRBJ1-1,CASSLVDRNTEAFF,TGCGCCAGCAGCTTGGTAGACAGGAACACTGAAGCTTTCTTT
-,-,TRBV15,15,TRBJ1-2,CATSRDRTGRGGYTF,TGTGCCACCAGCAGAGATCGTACAGGGAGGGGAGGCTACACCTTC
-,TRBD2,TRBV2,13,TRBJ2-1,CATSGRTLFEQFF,TGTGCCACCAGCGGGAGGACCCTATTTGAGCAGTTCTTC
-,-,TRBV6-5,12,TRBJ1-1,CASSPTGTEAFF,TGTGCCAGCAGTCCGACGGGCACTGAAGCTTTCTTT
-,-,TRBV6-5,15,TRBJ1-2,CASSYDYREREGYTF,TGTGCCAGCAGTTACGACTACAGGGAGCGCGAGGGCTACACCTTC
-,-,TRBV6-6,13,TRBJ1-1,CASRLQGNTEAFF,TGTGCCAGCAGACTACAGGGGAACACTGAAGCTTTCTTT
-,TRBD2,TRBV2,13,TRBJ2-7,CAVVRGVTYEQYF,TGTGCCGTAGTTCGGGGGGTCACCTACGAGCAGTACTTC
few,TRBD1,TRBV10-2,13,TRBJ1-4,CASQDRGNEKLFF,TGCGCCAGCCAGGACAGGGGGAATGAAAAACTGTTTTTT
-,-,TRBV5-6,12,TRBJ2-1,CASTPGGTKQFF,TGTGCCAGCACCCCAGGTGGGACAAAGCAGTTCTTC
-,-,TRBV2,14,TRBJ2-4,CASWRPLAKNIQYF,TGTGCCAGCTGGAGACCTCTAGCCAAAAACATTCAGTACTTC
-,-,TRBV4-2,17,TRBJ1-4,CASSQDGAGGTDEKLFF,TGTGCCAGCAGCCAAGACGGAGCCGGGGGGACCGATGAAAAACTGTTTTTT
-,-,TRBV13,16,TRBJ2-1,CASIRWPQGNHNEQFF,TGTGCCAGCATCCGGTGGCCGCAGGGGAATCACAATGAGCAGTTCTTC
-,TRBD2,TRBV2,18,TRBJ2-3,CASSGTSGISWTTDTQYF,TGTGCCAGCAGTGGGACTAGCGGGATAAGTTGGACCACAGATACGCAGTATTTT
-,TRBD1,TRBV27,12,TRBJ1-2,CASKTTGAGYTF,TGTGCCAGCAAGACAACAGGGGCCGGCTACACCTTC
few,-,TRBV5-1,14,TRBJ2-7,CASSLEREVYEQYF,TGCGCCAGCAGCTTGGAACGGGAAGTCTACGAGCAGTACTTC
-,TRBD1,TRBV4-3,15,TRBJ1-1,CASSQSPGGSTEAFF,TGCGCCAGCAGCCAATCACCAGGGGGAAGCACTGAAGCTTTCTTT
-,TRBD2,TRBV27,19,TRBJ2-6,CASSLRGLADFSGANVLTF,TGTGCCAGCAGCCTAAGGGGACTAGCGGACTTCTCTGGGGCCAACGTCCTGACTTTC